This TCR beta chain was captured in a study of identical twins. TCRdb redid the calling of the 5' RACE reads with MiXCR, one entry per CDR3 protein. This sample has approximately 700,000 distinct CDR3 sequences, with approximately 6.1% found just once. Trimming left V 7 bases short and J 5 bases short, with 21 bases between. Germline V gives CDR1 SEHNR, CDR2 FQNEAQ (reference sequence). This CDR3 region has 15 residues. Every sampled donor was Caucasian and healthy. Sequencing was carried out using naive T cells sorted from blood. This receptor was identified in a man aged 18 to 30 in good health. The chain carries TRBV7-9 and TRBJ2-7; maybe TRBD2 (7 bases). The CDR3, as DNA: TGTGCCAGCACTAAAAGGGGGGGAGGGCTTCACGAGCAGTACTTC. The encoded protein is CASTKRGGGLHEQYF.